This T cell receptor (beta chain) was identified during a study of blood T cell repertoires in COVID-19. Overall study: Sites across the United States, Italy and Spain contributed samples from acute and convalescent COVID-19. Sample material is recorded as cDNA or gDNA derived from T cells, B-cell-depleted T cells, or PBMCs.

One Seattle source followed patients from active infection through their disease course. Per the authors' pipeline: Reference gene primer amplification gave nucleated cell count estimates. Here immunoSEQ multiplex PCR was the method, and the copy in TCRdb shows in-frame clones only, minus some. The DNA was the basis for D and trimming; V, J and clone size are from that table. The table has over 150,000 clones, around 81% seen once; the top ten hold 10% to 15%. CDR1 SGDLS and CDR2 YYNGEE come from the germline V gene. Unmatched junction bases numbered 5, after V lost 0 bases and J lost 6 bases. This CDR3 contains 15 residues.

Sequenced: peripheral blood. The sequence derives from a woman at least 80 years old with COVID-19, enrolled during active disease. The V call is TRBV9, the J call TRBJ2-1; 8 bases agree with TRBD2. For the CDR3, the DNA is TGTGCCAGCAGCGTAGGGGGCGGGGGGATCAATGAGCAGTTCTTC. Amino acid sequence: CASSVGGGGINEQFF.